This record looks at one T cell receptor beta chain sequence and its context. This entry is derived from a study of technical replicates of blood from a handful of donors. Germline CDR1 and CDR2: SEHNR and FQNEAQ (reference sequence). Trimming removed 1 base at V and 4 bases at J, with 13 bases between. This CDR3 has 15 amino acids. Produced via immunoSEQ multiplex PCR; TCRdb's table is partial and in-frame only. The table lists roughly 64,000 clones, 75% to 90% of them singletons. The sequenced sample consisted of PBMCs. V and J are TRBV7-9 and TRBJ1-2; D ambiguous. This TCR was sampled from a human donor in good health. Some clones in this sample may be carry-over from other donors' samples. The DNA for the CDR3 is TGTGCCAGCAGCTTAGGCGGGTTCCGGGGCTATGGCTACACCTTC. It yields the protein CASSLGGFRGYGYTF.